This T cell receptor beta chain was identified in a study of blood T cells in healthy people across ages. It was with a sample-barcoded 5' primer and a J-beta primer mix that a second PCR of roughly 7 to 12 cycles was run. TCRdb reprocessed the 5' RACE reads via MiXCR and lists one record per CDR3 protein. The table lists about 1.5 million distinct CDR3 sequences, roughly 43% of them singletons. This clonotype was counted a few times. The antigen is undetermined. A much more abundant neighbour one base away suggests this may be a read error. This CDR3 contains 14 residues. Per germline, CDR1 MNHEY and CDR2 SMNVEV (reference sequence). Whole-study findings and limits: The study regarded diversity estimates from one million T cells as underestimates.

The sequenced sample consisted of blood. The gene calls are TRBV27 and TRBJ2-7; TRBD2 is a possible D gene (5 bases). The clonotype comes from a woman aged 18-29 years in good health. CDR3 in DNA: TGTGCCAGCAGTTTAGCGGCTAGCTCCAACGAGCAGTACTTC. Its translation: CASSLAASSNEQYF.